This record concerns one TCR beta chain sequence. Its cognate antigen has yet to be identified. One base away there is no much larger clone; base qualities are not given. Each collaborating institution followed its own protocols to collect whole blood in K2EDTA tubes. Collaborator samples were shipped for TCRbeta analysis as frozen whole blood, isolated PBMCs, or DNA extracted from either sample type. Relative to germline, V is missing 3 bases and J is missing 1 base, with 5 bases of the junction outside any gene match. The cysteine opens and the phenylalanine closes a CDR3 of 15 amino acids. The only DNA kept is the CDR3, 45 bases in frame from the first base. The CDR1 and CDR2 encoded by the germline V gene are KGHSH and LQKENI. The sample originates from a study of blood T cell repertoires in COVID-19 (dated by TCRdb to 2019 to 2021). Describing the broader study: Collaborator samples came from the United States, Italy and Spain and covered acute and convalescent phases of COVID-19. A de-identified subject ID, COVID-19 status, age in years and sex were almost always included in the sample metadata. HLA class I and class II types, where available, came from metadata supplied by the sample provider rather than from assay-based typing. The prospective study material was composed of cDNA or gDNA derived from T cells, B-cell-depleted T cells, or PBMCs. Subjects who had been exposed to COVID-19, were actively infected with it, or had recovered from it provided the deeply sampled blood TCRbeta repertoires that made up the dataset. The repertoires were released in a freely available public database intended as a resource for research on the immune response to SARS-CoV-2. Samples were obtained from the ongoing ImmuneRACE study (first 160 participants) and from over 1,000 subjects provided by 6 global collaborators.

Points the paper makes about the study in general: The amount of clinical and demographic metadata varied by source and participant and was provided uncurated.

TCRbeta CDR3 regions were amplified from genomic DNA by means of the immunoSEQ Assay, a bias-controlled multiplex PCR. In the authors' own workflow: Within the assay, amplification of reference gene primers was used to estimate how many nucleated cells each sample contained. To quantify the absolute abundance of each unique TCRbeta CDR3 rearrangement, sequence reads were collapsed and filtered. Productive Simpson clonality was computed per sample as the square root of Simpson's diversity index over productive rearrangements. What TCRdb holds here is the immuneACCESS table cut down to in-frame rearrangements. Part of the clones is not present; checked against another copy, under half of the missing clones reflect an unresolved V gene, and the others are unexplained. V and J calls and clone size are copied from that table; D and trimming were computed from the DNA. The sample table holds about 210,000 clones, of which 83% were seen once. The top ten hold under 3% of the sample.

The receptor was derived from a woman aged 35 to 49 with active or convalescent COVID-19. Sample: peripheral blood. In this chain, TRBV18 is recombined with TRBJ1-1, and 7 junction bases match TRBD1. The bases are TGTGCCAGCTCACCGAGGGGGCGAGGGAACACTGAAGCTTTCTTT. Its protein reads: CASSPRGRGNTEAFF.